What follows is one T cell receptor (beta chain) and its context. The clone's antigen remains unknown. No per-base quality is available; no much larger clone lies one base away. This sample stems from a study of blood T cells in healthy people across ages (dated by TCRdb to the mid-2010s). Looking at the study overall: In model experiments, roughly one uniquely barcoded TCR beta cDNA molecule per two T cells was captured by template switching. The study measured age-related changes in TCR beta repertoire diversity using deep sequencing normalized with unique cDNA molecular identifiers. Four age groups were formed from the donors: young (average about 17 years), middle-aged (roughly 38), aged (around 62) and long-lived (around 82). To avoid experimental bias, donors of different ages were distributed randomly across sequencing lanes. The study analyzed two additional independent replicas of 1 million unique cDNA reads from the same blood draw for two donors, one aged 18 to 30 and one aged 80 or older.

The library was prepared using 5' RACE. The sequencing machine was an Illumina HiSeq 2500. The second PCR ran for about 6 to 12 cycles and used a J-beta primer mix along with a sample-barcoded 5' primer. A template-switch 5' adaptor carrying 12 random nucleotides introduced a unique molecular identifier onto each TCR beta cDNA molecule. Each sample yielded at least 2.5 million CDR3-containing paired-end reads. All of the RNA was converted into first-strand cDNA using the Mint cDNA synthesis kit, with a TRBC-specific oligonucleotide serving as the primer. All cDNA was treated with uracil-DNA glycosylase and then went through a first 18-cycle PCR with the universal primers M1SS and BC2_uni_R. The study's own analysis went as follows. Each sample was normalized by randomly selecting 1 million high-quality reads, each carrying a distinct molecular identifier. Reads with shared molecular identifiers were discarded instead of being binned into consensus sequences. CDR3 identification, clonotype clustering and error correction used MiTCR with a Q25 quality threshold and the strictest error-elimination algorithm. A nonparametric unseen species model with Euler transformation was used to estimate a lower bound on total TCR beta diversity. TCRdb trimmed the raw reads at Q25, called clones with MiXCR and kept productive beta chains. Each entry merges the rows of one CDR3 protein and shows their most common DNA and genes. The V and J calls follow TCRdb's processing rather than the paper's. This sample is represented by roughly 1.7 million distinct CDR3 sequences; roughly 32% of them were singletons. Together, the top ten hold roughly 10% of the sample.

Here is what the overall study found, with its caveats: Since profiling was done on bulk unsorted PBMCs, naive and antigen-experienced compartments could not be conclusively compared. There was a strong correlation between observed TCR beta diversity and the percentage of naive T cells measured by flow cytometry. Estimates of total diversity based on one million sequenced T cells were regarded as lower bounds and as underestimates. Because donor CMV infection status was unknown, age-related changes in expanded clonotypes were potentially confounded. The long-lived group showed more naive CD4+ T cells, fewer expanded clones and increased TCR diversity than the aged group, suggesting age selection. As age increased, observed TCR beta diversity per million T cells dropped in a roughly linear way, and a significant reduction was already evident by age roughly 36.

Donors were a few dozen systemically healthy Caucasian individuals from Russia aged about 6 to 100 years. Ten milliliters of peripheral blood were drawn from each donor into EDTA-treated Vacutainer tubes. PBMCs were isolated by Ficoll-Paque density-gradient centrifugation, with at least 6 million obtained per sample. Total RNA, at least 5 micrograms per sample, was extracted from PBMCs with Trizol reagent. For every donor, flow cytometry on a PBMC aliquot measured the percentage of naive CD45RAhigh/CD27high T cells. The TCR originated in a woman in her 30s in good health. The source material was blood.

The CDR3 protein is CASSSAADSPLHF. The bases read TGTGCCAGCAGCTCCGCGGCGGATTCACCCCTCCACTTT. The chain is encoded by TRBV6-6 joined to TRBJ1-6; no D gene call is confident. V drops 6 bases and J drops 8 bases, leaving 11 bases in between. CDR1 MNHNY and CDR2 SVGAGI were looked up in the germline V gene (reference sequence). The CDR3 goes from the cysteine to the phenylalanine over 13 residues. The retained sequence is limited to the CDR3, 39 bases, with the frame set at the first base.